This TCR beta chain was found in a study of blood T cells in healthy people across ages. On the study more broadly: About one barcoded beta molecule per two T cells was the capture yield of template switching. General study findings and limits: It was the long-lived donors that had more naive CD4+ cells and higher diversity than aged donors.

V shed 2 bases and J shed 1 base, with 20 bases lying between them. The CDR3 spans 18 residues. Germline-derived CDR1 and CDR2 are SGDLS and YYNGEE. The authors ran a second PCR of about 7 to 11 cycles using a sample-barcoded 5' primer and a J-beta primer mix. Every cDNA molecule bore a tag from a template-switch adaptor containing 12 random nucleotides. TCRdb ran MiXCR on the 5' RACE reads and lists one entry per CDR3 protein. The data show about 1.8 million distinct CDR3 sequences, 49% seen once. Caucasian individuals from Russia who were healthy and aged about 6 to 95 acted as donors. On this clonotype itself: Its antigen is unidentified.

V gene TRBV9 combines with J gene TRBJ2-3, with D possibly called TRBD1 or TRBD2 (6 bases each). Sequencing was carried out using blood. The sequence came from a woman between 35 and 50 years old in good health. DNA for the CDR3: TGTGCCAGCAGCGTGACCCCGGGGGCTCACACGCGCACAGATACGCAGTATTTT. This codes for CASSVTPGAHTRTDTQYF.